The sequence of this TCR beta chain was determined in a study of blood T cell repertoires in COVID-19. Background on the study: Samples taken during acute and convalescent COVID-19 were collected in the United States, Italy and Spain. Sources were T cells, B-cell-depleted T cells, or PBMCs; the material itself was cDNA or gDNA.

In the source study's methods: Reference gene primer amplification gave estimated nucleated cell counts. Only in-frame clones appear in the TCRdb table, and some are missing; sequencing was by immunoSEQ multiplex PCR. The V and J calls and clone size come from that table; D and trimming were worked out from the DNA. The sample has about 150,000 clones, approximately 88% seen once. Looked up from germline, CDR1 is MDHEN and CDR2 is SYDVKM. This CDR3 spans 15 amino acids. V was pared by 3 bases and J by 8 bases, with 16 bases between. This sequence originates from a woman aged 60-75 years with acute or convalescent COVID-19. The specimen sequenced was peripheral blood. The chain carries TRBV28 and TRBJ1-4; the D is unclear. The CDR3 DNA follows: TGTGCCAGCAGTTTGGTGACGGACGGGGTGGAAAAACTGTTTTTT. It specifies CASSLVTDGVEKLFF.